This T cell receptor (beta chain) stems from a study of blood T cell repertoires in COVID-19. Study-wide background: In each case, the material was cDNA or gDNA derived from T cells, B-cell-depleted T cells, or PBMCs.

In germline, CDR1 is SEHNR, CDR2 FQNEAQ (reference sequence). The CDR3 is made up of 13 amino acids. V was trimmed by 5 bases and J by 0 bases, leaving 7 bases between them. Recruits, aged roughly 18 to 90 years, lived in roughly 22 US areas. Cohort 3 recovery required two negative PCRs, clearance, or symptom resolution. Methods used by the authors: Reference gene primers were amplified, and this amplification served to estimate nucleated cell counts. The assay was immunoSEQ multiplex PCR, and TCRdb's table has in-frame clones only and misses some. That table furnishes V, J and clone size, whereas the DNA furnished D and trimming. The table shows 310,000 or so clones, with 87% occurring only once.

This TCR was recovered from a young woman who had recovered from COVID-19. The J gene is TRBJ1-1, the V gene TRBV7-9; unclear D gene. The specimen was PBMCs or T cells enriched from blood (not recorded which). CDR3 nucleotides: TGTGCCAGCAGCCCAAACATGAACACTGAAGCTTTCTTT. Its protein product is CASSPNMNTEAFF.